The clone carrying this T cell receptor (beta chain) was found a few times. This specimen belongs to a study of CD8+ T cells in alopecia areata. As to treatment: oral pan-JAK inhibitor, 5-10 mg twice daily. V shed 8 bases and J shed 0 bases, with 8 bases lying between them. CDR1 is GTSNPN and CDR2 is SVGIG in the germline V gene (reference sequence). The CDR3 has 13 amino acids. Extracted RNA was reverse transcribed, and the resulting cDNA served as sequencing template. Clones were read by immunoSEQ multiplex PCR, and TCRdb kept only the in-frame ones, dropping some. The sample shows about 300,000 clones, roughly 50% of them seen only once.

The sample in question was CD4+ T cells sorted from blood, obtained at week 24, from a patient treated with tofacitinib. The chain combines TRBV30 with TRBJ2-6; D may be TRBD1 (5 bases). The TCR was taken from a human donor with alopecia areata. DNA for the CDR3: TGTGCCGGACATTCCTCTGGGGCCAACGTCCTGACTTTC. Translation: CAGHSSGANVLTF.